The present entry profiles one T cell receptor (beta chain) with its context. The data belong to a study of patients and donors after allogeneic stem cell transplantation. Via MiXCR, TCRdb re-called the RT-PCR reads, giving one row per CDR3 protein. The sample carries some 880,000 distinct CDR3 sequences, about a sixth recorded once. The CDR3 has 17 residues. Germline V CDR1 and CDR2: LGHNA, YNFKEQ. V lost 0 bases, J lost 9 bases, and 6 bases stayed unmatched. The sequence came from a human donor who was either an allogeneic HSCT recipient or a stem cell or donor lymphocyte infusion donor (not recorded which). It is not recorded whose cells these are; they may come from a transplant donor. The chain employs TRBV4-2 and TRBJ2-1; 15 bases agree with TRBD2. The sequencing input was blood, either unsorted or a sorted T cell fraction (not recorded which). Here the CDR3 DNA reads TGTGCCAGCAGCCAAGATCCCCGGACTAGCGGGGGGGCTGAGCAGTTCTTC. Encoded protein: CASSQDPRTSGGAEQFF.